This T cell receptor (beta chain) was obtained from a study of OX40 agonist ivuxolimab in advanced cancers. Study background: Every 2 weeks, patients received ivuxolimab intravenously, dosed at 0.01 to 10 mg/kg. Hepatocellular carcinoma, melanoma, renal cell or head and neck cancer affected the dose-escalation patients. People who had prior anti-PD-1, anti-PD-L1 or anti-CTLA-4 therapy could take part, and approximately 44% had some.

Unmatched junction bases numbered 6, after V lost 4 bases and J lost 8 bases. The CDR3 runs 15 residues. The germline gives CDR1 SGDLS, CDR2 YYNGEE. A word on this clone: The antigen remains unidentified.

This table comes from immunoSEQ multiplex PCR, and its TCRdb copy is limited to in-frame clones, with some not included. The sample carries over 70,000 clones, nearly 90% recorded once. Regarding the study as a whole: Mean expanded clone counts were higher in CD8+ than CD4+ T cells.

The receptor was isolated from an adult with an advanced solid tumor such as melanoma, head and neck, liver or kidney cancer. The sequencing here drew on CD4+ or CD8+ T cells sorted from blood, taken in a trial of the OX40 agonist ivuxolimab. This chain links TRBV9 with TRBJ2-1, with TRBD2 identical over 13 bases. CDR3 protein: CASSLGLAGIDEQFF. The DNA of the CDR3 is TGTGCCAGCAGCTTGGGACTAGCGGGAATCGATGAGCAGTTCTTC.